This TCR beta chain was observed in a study of CD8+CD57+ T cells in acquired aplastic anemia. The overall study: Sorted cells (CD4+ and CD8+) yielded DNA amounts that averaged about 3.1 ug.

The authors sequenced patients whose flow cytometry had shown CD8+CD57+ cell expansion. The ends were cut back, 5 bases at V and 6 bases at J, with 19 bases in the middle. CDR1 is MNHNS, CDR2 SASEGT, per germline. CDR3 length: 15 amino acids. CDR3 and TCR beta VDJ profiling relied on a genomic DNA template. Using its own MiXCR run on the reads, TCRdb lists one record per CDR3 protein. The repertoire holds 400,000 to 600,000 distinct CDR3 sequences, with roughly a third as singletons. On this clonotype itself: This CDR3 is missing its conserved last phenylalanine or tryptophan, likely due to a read error.

The origin of this receptor is a human donor with aplastic anemia. The J gene is TRBJ1-1, the V gene TRBV6-1, with D uncertain. The sample consisted of sorted CD4+, CD8+, or CD8+CD57+ T cells (not recorded which) from PBMCs. CDR3 region: CASSRALHSGPEAFS. CDR3 bases: TGTGCCAGCAGTCGAGCGCTTCATTCGGGCCCTGAAGCTTTCTCT.